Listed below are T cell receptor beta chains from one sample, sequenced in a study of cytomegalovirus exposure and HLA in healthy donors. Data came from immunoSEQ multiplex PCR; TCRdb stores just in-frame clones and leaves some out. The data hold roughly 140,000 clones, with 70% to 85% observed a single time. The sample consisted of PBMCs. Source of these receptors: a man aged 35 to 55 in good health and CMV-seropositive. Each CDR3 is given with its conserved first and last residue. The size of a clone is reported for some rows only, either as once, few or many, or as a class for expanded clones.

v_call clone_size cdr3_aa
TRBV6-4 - CASSDGGGKAFF
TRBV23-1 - CASSHRTVPSTDTQYF
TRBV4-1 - CASSPRSGQINEQYF
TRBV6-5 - CASSPGFLYEQYF
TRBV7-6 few CASSRTDHYGYTF
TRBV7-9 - CASSSQGNTEAFF
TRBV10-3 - CAISPGQAKETQYF
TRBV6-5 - CASSYPDSLNVLTF
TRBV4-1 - CASSHGGGSGNTIYF
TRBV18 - CASSPVRQGHEQYF